A single sample is the source of the 3 T cell receptor beta chains below, sequenced in a study of regulatory T cells in long-lasting Graves disease. As for time point: persistent/refractory GD, antithyroid drugs over 5 years with positive TRAb. PBMC RNA was the source of the TCR library. Arm-PCR of CDR3 regions with iRepertoire HTBI primers generated TCR beta libraries. MiXCR, applied by TCRdb to the multiplex PCR reads, yields one record per CDR3 protein. The sample lists 400,000 or so distinct CDR3 sequences; about a fifth were seen once. The source was peripheral blood mononuclear cells (PBMCs), collected when the disease was refractory, from a patient treated with antithyroid drugs. Source of these receptors: a female donor with Graves disease.

This clonotype came up once. This clone may be a read error of a much larger clone one base away. The chain links TRBV6-9 to TRBJ2-7; 8 bases align to TRBD1. CDR3 length equals 13 residues. Germline assignment: CDR1 MNHGY and CDR2 SVAAGI. The CDR3 protein is CASSLDRGGEQCF. CDR3 bases: TGTGCCAGCAGTTTAGACAGGGGTGGCGAGCAGTGCTTC.

In this sample, this clonotype turned up many times. The chain employs TRBV10-1 and TRBJ1-2; 8 positions agree with TRBD1. The CDR3 spans 15 residues. After removal of 8 bases from V and 3 bases from J, the junction contained 11 bases not matched to a gene. The germline V gene encodes CDR1 WNHNN and CDR2 SYGVQD (reference sequence). The CDR3 sequence: CASLDPDREDYGYTF. CDR3 nucleotides: TGCGCCAGCTTAGATCCGGACAGGGAAGACTATGGCTACACCTTC.

This clonotype was seen ten or more times. The rearrangement links TRBV6-1 to TRBJ2-7, with D unclear. V gave up 6 bases and J gave up 4 bases, with 10 bases separating them. CDR1 is MNHNS, CDR2 SASEGT, per germline. This CDR3 has 12 residues. Here the CDR3 DNA reads TGTGCCAGCAGGTCAAGTTGGTACGAGCAGTACTTC. Encoded protein: CASRSSWYEQYF.